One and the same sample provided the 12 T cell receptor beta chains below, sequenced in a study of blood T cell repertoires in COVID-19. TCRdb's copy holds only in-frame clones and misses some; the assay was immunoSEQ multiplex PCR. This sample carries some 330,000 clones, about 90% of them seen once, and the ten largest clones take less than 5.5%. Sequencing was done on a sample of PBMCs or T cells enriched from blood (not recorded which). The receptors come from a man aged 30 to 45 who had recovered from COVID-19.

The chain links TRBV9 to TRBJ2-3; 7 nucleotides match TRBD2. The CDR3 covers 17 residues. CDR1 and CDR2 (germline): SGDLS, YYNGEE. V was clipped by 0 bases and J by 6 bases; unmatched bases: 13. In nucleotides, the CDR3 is TGTGCCAGCAGCGTAGCAAGCGGGACCCGCCTGGCCGATACGCAGTATTTT. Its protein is CASSVASGTRLADTQYF.

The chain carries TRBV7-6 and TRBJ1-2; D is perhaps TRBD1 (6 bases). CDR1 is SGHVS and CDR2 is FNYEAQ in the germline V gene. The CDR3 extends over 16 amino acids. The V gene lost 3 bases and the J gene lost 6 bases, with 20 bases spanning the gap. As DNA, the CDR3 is TGTGCCAGCAGCTTCTCTTCACAGGGTTTGTTGGATGGCTACACCTTC. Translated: CASSFSSQGLLDGYTF.

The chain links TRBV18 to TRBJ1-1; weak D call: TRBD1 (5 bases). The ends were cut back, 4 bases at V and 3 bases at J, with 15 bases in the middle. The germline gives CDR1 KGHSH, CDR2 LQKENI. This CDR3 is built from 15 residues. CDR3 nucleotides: TGTGCCAGCTCACTATCCCGGGCGGGGGACACTGAAGCTTTCTTT. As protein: CASSLSRAGDTEAFF.

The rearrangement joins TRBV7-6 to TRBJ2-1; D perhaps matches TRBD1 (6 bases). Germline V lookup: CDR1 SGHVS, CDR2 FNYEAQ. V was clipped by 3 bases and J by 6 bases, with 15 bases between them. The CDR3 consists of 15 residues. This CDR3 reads CASSFLGQPSNEQFF. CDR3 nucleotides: TGTGCCAGCAGCTTTCTCGGACAGCCCTCCAATGAGCAGTTCTTC.

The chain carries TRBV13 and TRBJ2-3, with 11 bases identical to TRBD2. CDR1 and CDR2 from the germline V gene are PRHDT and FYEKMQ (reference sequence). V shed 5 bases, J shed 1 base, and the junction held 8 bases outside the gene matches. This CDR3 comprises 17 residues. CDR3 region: CASSLRLAGIGTDTQYF. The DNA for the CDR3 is TGTGCCAGCAGCCTACGACTAGCGGGGATAGGCACAGATACGCAGTATTTT.

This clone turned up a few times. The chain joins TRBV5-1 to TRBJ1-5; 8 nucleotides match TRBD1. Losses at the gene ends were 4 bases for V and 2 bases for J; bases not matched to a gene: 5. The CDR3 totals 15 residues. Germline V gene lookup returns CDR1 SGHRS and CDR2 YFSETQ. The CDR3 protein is CASSIGQGGNQPQHF. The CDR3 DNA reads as TGCGCCAGCAGCATCGGACAGGGCGGCAATCAGCCCCAGCATTTT. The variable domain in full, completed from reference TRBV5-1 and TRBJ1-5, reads KAGVTQTPRYLIKTRGQQVTLSCSPISGHRSVSWYQQTPGQGLQFLFEYFSETQRNKGNFPGRFSGRQFSNSRSEMNVSTLELGDSALYLCASSIGQGGNQPQHFGDGTRLSIL.

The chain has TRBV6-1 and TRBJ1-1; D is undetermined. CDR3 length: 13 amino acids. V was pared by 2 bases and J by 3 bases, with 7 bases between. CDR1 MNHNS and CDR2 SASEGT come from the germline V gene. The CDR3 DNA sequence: TGTGCCAGCAGTGAACGGGGAGACACTGAAGCTTTCTTT. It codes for CASSERGDTEAFF.

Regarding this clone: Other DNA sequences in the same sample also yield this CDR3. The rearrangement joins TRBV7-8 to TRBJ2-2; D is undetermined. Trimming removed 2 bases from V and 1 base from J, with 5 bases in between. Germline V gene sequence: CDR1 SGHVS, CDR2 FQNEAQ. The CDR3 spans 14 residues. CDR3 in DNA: TGTGCCAGCAGCTTAACTGGGAACACCGGGGAGCTGTTTTTT. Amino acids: CASSLTGNTGELFF.

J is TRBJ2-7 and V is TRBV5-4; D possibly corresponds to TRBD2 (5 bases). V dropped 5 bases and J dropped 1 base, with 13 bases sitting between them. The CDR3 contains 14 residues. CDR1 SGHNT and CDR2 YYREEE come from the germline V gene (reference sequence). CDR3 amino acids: CASRDGKQSYEQYF. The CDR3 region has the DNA TGTGCCAGCAGGGACGGGAAACAGTCCTACGAGCAGTACTTC. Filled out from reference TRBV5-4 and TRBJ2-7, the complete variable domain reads ETGVTQSPTHLIKTRGQQVTLRCSSQSGHNTVSWYQQALGQGPQFIFQYYREEENGRGNFPPRFSGLQFPNYSSELNVNALELDDSALYLCASRDGKQSYEQYFGPGTRLTVT.

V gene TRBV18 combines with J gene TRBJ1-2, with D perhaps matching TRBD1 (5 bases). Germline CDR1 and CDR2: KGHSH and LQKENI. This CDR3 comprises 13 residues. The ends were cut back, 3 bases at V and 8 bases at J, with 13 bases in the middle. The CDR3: CASSPDSRGGYTF. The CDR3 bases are TGTGCCAGCTCACCCGACAGCCGGGGGGGCTACACCTTC. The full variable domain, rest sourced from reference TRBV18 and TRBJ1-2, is NAGVMQNPRHLVRRRGQEARLRCSPMKGHSHVYWYRQLPEEGLKFMVYLQKENIIDESGMPKERFSAEFPKEGPSILRIQQVVRGDSAAYFCASSPDSRGGYTFGSGTRLTVV.

CDR3 region: CATLMEGAGGNTIYF. In nucleotides, the CDR3 is TGTGCCACCTTAATGGAGGGGGCCGGAGGAAACACCATATATTTT. The chain couples TRBV15 to TRBJ1-3; 7 nucleotides line up with TRBD1. The trim removed 8 bases at V and 4 bases at J, leaving 11 bases unmatched. The CDR3 contains 15 residues. Germline lookup yields CDR1 LNHNV and CDR2 YYDKDF (reference sequence). The full variable domain, in which reference TRBV15 and TRBJ1-3 provide the parts outside the CDR3, is DAMVIQNPRYQVTQFGKPVTLSCSQTLNHNVMYWYQQKSSQAPKLLFHYYDKDFNNEADTPDNFQSRRPNTSFCFLDIRSPGLGDTAMYLCATLMEGAGGNTIYFGEGSWLTVV.

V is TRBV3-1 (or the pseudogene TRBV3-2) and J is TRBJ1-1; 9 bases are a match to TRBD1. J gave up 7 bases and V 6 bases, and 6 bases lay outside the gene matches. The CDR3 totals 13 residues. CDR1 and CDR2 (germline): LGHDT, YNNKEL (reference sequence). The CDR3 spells CASRQGARNEAFF. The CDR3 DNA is TGTGCCAGCAGACAGGGGGCGAGAAATGAAGCTTTCTTT.